The T cell receptor beta chain described here comes from a study of T cells in Graves' hyperthyroidism and ophthalmopathy. Study-level points and caveats: Stable hyperthyroidism was separated from ophthalmopathy by a model based on 13 V-J features.

TCR beta CDR3 regions were amplified from RNA transcripts. TCR CDR3 underwent first-round RT-PCR with the HTBI primer set. A single record per CDR3 protein comes from TCRdb applying MiXCR to the multiplex PCR reads. The table has about 560,000 distinct CDR3 sequences, about 15% seen once. CDR3 size: 13 residues. Germline CDR1 and CDR2: DFQATT and SNEGSKA (reference sequence). The J segment lost 4 bases and the V segment lost 5 bases, leaving 7 bases of the junction unmatched. In its sample, this clonotype was seen once. The antigen is undetermined. This may stem from a read error, because a much larger clone lies one nucleotide away.

The sequenced material came from blood. The sequence was collected from a woman in her thirties or forties with Graves' hyperthyroidism. The chain combines TRBV20-1 with TRBJ2-7; 8 bases line up with TRBD2. The CDR3 loop reads CSAAGGRTYEQYF. The CDR3 DNA follows: TGCAGTGCTGCTGGCGGGAGGACGTACGAGCAGTACTTC.